A single sample is the source of the 24 T cell receptor beta chains below, sequenced in a study of blood T cells in healthy people across ages. A J-beta primer mix and a sample-barcoded 5' primer were used in a second PCR of about 7 to 12 cycles. Each CDR3 protein is one row after TCRdb ran MiXCR on the 5' RACE reads. The sample includes just under 900,000 distinct CDR3 sequences, more than 25% seen only once; the top ten take approximately 15%. Sequenced material: blood. All receptors come from a woman at least 80 years old in good health.

In its sample, this clonotype was seen many times. J is TRBJ2-7 and V is TRBV20-1; TRBD1 is a possible D gene (5 bases). CDR1 and CDR2 from the germline V gene are DFQATT and SNEGSKA (reference sequence). CDR3 size: 12 residues. Trimming shortened V by 3 bases and J by 6 bases, and 12 bases separated the two germline ends. CDR3 region: CSARARQFEQYF. The CDR3 DNA is TGCAGTGCTAGGGCCAGACAGTTCGAGCAGTACTTC.

This clonotype was counted only a few times. A clone one base away is much larger, so this may be a read error. The chain joins TRBV29-1 to TRBJ2-1, with D uncertain. Near its end, the DNA agrees better with TRBJ2-7, so the J call may be wrong. The CDR3 loop spans 13 amino acids. CDR1 and CDR2 from the germline V gene are SQVTM and ANQGSEA. The DNA of the CDR3 is TGCAGCGCATGGACGGCCTCCTACAATGAGCAGTACTTC. It is translated as CSAWTASYNEQYF.

This clonotype came up a few times. V gene TRBV25-1 combines with J gene TRBJ2-3; no reliable D call. Germline V CDR1 and CDR2: MGHDK, SYGVNS. The CDR3 spans 13 residues. Deletions cut 6 bases from V and 6 bases from J, with 13 bases between. The CDR3 DNA reads as TGTGCCAGCAGCGAAACAATGCCGGATACGCAGTATTTT. Translating it yields CASSETMPDTQYF.

Note on this clonotype: Being one base from a much bigger clone, this may be a read error. V is TRBV12-3 or TRBV12-4 and J is TRBJ2-3, with 7 bases that match TRBD2. This CDR3 is built from 14 residues. The CDR3 DNA reads as TGTGTCAGCCACCGGGGGGTGAAGGCAGATACGCAGTATTTT. It encodes CVSHRGVKADTQYF.

In this sample, this clonotype turned up a few times. A much larger clone lies a single base off, so this may be a read error. The chain is built from TRBV9 and TRBJ2-1; 7 positions agree with TRBD1. Germline CDR1 is SGDLS and CDR2 is YYNGEE. The J segment lost 8 bases and the V segment lost 1 base, leaving 9 bases of the junction unmatched. The CDR3 is 15 amino acids. The CDR3 spells CASSVLGQSHDEQFF. The DNA of the CDR3 is TGTGCCAGCAGCGTATTGGGACAGTCTCACGATGAGCAGTTCTTC.

This clonotype has a count of ten or more. The chain carries TRBV12-3 or TRBV12-4 and TRBJ1-2; weak D call: TRBD1 (5 bases). Trimming pared 3 bases from V and 8 bases from J, leaving 25 bases between. This CDR3 has 17 amino acids. This CDR3 is CASSLGWDSNSGGGYTF. The CDR3 region has the DNA TGTGCCAGCAGTTTGGGATGGGACTCCAACTCCGGCGGGGGCTACACCTTC.

This clonotype was recorded at least ten times. A much more abundant neighbour one base away suggests this may be a read error. In nucleotides, the CDR3 is TGTGCCAGCAGCTTAGAACAATACAATGAGCAGTACTTC. Translating gives CASSLEQYNEQYF. The chain combines TRBV11-2 with TRBJ2-5; no definite D call. Germline CDR1 is SGHAT and CDR2 is FQNNGV. V lost 0 bases and J 11 bases, leaving 13 bases between the germline ends. This CDR3 contains 13 residues. The full variable domain, completed using reference TRBV11-2 and TRBJ2-5, is EAGVAQSPRYKIIEKRQSVAFWCNPISGHATLYWYQQILGQGPKLLIQFQNNGVVDDSQLPKDRFSAERLKGVDSTLKIQPAKLEDSAVYLCASSLEQYNEQYFGPGTRLLVL.

This clonotype was picked up many times. The chain joins TRBV4-1 to TRBJ2-5; 7 positions match TRBD1. The CDR3 is 18 amino acids. Germline CDR1 reads MGHRA; CDR2 reads YSYEKL. Trimming removed 0 bases from V and 1 base from J; junction bases left unmatched: 11. CDR3 DNA sequence: TGCGCCAGCAGCCAAGAGCCGACAGGGAGAGCACCCCAAGAGACCCAGTACTTC. Translating gives CASSQEPTGRAPQETQYF.

The table lists this clonotype with a few counts. V usage is TRBV5-1 and J usage is TRBJ1-2; TRBD1 agrees at 7 bases. The CDR3 spans 15 residues. Germline V gene sequence: CDR1 SGHRS, CDR2 YFSETQ. With V trimmed by 4 bases and J by 0 bases, 6 bases remained unmatched. The CDR3 loop reads CASSEYRGANYGYTF. CDR3 bases: TGCGCCAGCAGCGAGTACAGGGGAGCTAACTATGGCTACACCTTC. The variable domain in full, with the rest retrieved from reference TRBV5-1 and TRBJ1-2, is KAGVTQTPRYLIKTRGQQVTLSCSPISGHRSVSWYQQTPGQGLQFLFEYFSETQRNKGNFPGRFSGRQFSNSRSEMNVSTLELGDSALYLCASSEYRGANYGYTFGSGTRLTVV.

The chain recombines TRBV7-9 with TRBJ2-5, with D tentatively TRBD1 (7 bases). The J call is in doubt because the DNA end fits TRBJ2-1 better. The CDR3 is 11 amino acids. Germline assignment: CDR1 SEHNR and CDR2 FQNEAQ (reference sequence). CDR3 sequence reads: CASTRGETQFF. The DNA for the CDR3 is TGTGCCAGCACCAGGGGGGAGACCCAGTTCTTC.

There are a few counts of this clonotype. This clone may be a read error of a much larger clone one base away. The chain joins TRBV15 to TRBJ2-7, with D possibly matching TRBD1 (6 bases). The CDR3 has 15 residues. Germline V lookup: CDR1 LNHNV, CDR2 YYDKDF (reference sequence). V was pared by 8 bases and J by 2 bases, with 19 bases between. CDR3 DNA sequence: TGTGCCACCGGCGGTGGGGTAGGGGACACCTACGAGCAGTACTTC. This sequence encodes CATGGGVGDTYEQYF.

Notes on this clonotype: The germline gene is not matched at one end of the junction; a read error may be the cause. This sequence joins TRBV6-2 or TRBV6-3 and TRBJ2-1; 7 bases line up with TRBD2. This CDR3 is built from 15 residues. From germline, CDR1 is MNHEY and CDR2 SVGEGT. The DNA for the CDR3 is TGTGTCAGCAGTTCTTTGGGCGGGGGATACAATGAGCAGTTCTTC. Amino acid sequence: CVSSSLGGGYNEQFF.

On this clonotype: Since a much larger clone is just one base distant, this may be a read error. The J gene is TRBJ2-3, the V gene TRBV7-8, with D possibly being TRBD2 (5 bases). The CDR3 is 15 residues long. Germline CDR1 is SGHVS and CDR2 is FQNEAQ. V dropped 6 bases and J dropped 1 base, with 14 bases sitting between them. The CDR3 DNA sequence: TGTGCCAGCAGTTCAAACAAGGAGGGCACAGATACGCAGTATTTT. It codes for CASSSNKEGTDTQYF.

The chain joins TRBV12-3 or TRBV12-4 to TRBJ1-5; D might be TRBD1 (5 bases). Deletions cut 4 bases from V and 0 bases from J, with 13 bases between. The CDR3 loop spans 16 amino acids. CDR3 nucleotides: TGTGCCAGCAGTTCAGGGTACCGGTATAGCAATCAGCCCCAGCATTTT. It is translated as CASSSGYRYSNQPQHF.

V is TRBV29-1 and J is TRBJ2-2; 8 bases fit TRBD1. This CDR3 is 15 amino acids long. Germline V gives CDR1 SQVTM, CDR2 ANQGSEA. J gave up 4 bases and V 5 bases, and 9 bases lay outside the gene matches. The CDR3 is CSVSQGGPVTGELFF. CDR3 nucleotides: TGCAGCGTTTCACAGGGGGGCCCGGTCACCGGGGAGCTGTTTTTT.

This clonotype was seen repeatedly, ten times or more. The rearrangement joins TRBV6-2 or TRBV6-3 to TRBJ2-5; 7 bases fit TRBD2. This CDR3 is built from 15 residues. The junction had 13 bases not matched to a gene; V was cut back by 6 bases and J by 6 bases. Germline-derived CDR1 and CDR2 are MNHEY and SVGEGT. CDR3 in amino acids: CASSSAGSPTKTQYF. The CDR3 DNA follows: TGTGCCAGCAGCTCAGCGGGGTCCCCTACAAAGACCCAGTACTTC.

This clonotype showed up just a few times. This rearrangement joins TRBV4-1 to TRBJ1-6; D gene unclear. Trimming removed 4 bases at V and 9 bases at J, with 10 bases between. Looked up from germline, CDR1 is MGHRA and CDR2 is YSYEKL. The CDR3 has 13 residues. CDR3 region: CASSPIESSPLHF. Written as DNA, the CDR3 is TGCGCCAGCAGCCCAATTGAGAGTTCACCCCTCCACTTT.

This clonotype was counted at least ten times. The rearrangement links TRBV20-1 to TRBJ2-6; no firm D call. CDR1 is DFQATT, CDR2 SNEGSKA, per germline (reference sequence). This CDR3 is built from 15 residues. V lost 0 bases, J lost 0 bases, and 6 bases lay in between. The CDR3 DNA is TGCAGTGCTAGAGAAGGTTACTCTGGGGCCAACGTCCTGACTTTC. Its translation is CSAREGYSGANVLTF.

V usage is TRBV2 and J usage is TRBJ1-5; D not certain. The V end was cut by 7 bases, the J end by 0 bases, with 7 bases between. The length of the CDR3 is 13 residues. The V gene's germline CDR1 is SNHLY and CDR2 FYNNEI. Here the CDR3 reads CASTGDSNQPQHF. The DNA for the CDR3 is TGTGCCAGCACGGGAGATAGCAATCAGCCCCAGCATTTT. Filled out from reference TRBV2 and TRBJ1-5, the complete variable domain reads EPEVTQTPSHQVTQMGQEVILRCVPISNHLYFYWYRQILGQKVEFLVSFYNNEISEKSEIFDDQFSVERPDGSNFTLKIRSTKLEDSAMYFCASTGDSNQPQHFGDGTRLSIL.

With regard to this clonotype: A read error may be the cause here, since a much bigger clone is one base away. V is TRBV5-1 and J is TRBJ1-2; possible D gene TRBD1, 5 bases. Looked up from germline, CDR1 is SGHRS and CDR2 is YFSETQ. CDR3 length: 17 residues. The CDR3 DNA sequence: TGCGCCAGCAGCTTGGTTGCAGGGAACACGCTCGGATATGGCAACACCTTC. It yields the protein CASSLVAGNTLGYGNTF.

This clonotype was counted at least ten times. The gene calls are TRBV20-1 and TRBJ2-1; tentative D call: TRBD2 (5 bases). The germline CDR1 and CDR2 sequences are DFQATT and SNEGSKA (reference sequence). The CDR3 length is 13 residues. V lost 0 bases and J lost 9, with 12 bases in between. CDR3 coding DNA: TGCAGTGCTAGAGATGCCGCCGCGGGTGAGCAGTTCTTC. The encoded protein is CSARDAAAGEQFF.

The chain joins TRBV9 to TRBJ1-2; 7 bases are shared with TRBD1. This CDR3 region has 14 residues. The J segment lost 5 bases and the V segment lost 3 bases, leaving 7 bases of the junction unmatched. Germline-derived CDR1 and CDR2 are SGDLS and YYNGEE. CDR3 sequence reads: CASSDNRDSYGYTF. In nucleotides, the CDR3 is TGTGCCAGCAGCGATAACAGGGACAGTTATGGCTACACCTTC.

Turning to this clonotype: A read error may be the cause here, since a much bigger clone is one base away. J is TRBJ1-5 and V is TRBV12-3 or TRBV12-4; the D is unclear. The CDR3 spans 13 residues. The CDR3 nucleotides read TGTGCCAGCAGTTTTGGGGAAAATCAGCCCCCGCATTTT. Translation: CASSFGENQPPHF.

Worth noting for this clonotype: One end of the junction does not line up with germline, which may come from a read error. The J gene is TRBJ1-6, the V gene TRBV3-1; 9 nucleotides agree with TRBD1. This CDR3 contains 15 residues. Germline CDR1 is LGHDT and CDR2 is YNNKEL (reference sequence). CDR3 residues: CASSLGQGFNSPPHF. In DNA form, the CDR3 reads TGTGCCAGCAGCCTGGGACAGGGTTTCAATTCACCCCCCCACTTT.